There are many counts of the clone carrying this T cell receptor (beta chain). Its antigen is not identified. This CDR3 is 15 amino acids long. For TCR beta, libraries came from iRepertoire HTBI primers and Arm-PCR of CDR3 regions. MiXCR, applied by TCRdb to the multiplex PCR reads, yields one record per CDR3 protein. The sample lists around 420,000 distinct CDR3 sequences; approximately 16% were seen once. The source of the sample is a study of regulatory T cells in long-lasting Graves disease. General study findings and limits: Preferential use of TRBV28, TRBJ1-2 and TRBJ2-5 was seen in persistent disease.

Time point in this sample: newly diagnosed GD, antithyroid drugs for less than 3 months. Researchers made the TCR library from RNA that was extracted from PBMCs. EDTA tubes received roughly 10 milliliters of drawn peripheral blood. The same sample was also used in a study of T cells in Graves' hyperthyroidism and ophthalmopathy.

The input for sequencing was peripheral blood mononuclear cells (PBMCs), taken at new diagnosis, from a patient treated with antithyroid drugs. The chain carries TRBV3-2 and TRBJ1-1. TRBV3-2 is flagged as a pseudogene. This TCR was sampled from a woman aged 40 to 49 with Graves disease. The CDR3 loop is CASSQESGGETEAFF. The CDR3 DNA follows: TGTGCCAGCAGCCAAGAGTCGGGAGGCGAAACTGAAGCTTTCTTT.